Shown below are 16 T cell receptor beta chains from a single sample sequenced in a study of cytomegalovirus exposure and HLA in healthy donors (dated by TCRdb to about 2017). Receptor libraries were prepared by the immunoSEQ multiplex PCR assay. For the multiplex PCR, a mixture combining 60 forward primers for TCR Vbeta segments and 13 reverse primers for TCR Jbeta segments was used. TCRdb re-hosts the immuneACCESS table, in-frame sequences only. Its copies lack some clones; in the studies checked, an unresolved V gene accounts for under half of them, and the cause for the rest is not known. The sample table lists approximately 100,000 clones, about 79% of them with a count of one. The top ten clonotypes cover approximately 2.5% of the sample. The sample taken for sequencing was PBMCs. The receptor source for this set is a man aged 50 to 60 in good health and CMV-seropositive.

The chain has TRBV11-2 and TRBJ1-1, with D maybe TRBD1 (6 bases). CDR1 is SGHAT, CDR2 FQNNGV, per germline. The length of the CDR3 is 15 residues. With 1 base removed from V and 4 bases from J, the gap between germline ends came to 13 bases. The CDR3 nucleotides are TGTGCCAGCAGCTTAGTGTCGAGGGGGAGCACTGAAGCTTTCTTT. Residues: CASSLVSRGSTEAFF.

Here the CDR3 reads CASSPHGEAHNEQFF. As DNA, the CDR3 is TGTGCCAGCAGCCCCCACGGAGAGGCCCACAATGAGCAGTTCTTC. This chain links TRBV14 with TRBJ2-1, with unresolved D. This CDR3 has 15 amino acids. Germline V gene data show CDR1 as SGHDN and CDR2 as FVKESK. V was pared by 4 bases and J by 5 bases, with 15 bases between.

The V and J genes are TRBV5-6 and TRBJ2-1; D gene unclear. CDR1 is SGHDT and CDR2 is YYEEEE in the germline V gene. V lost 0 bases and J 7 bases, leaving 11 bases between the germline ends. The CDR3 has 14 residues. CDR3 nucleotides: TGTGCCAGCAGCTTGGTTCAGGTGATGAATGAGCAGTTCTTC. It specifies CASSLVQVMNEQFF.

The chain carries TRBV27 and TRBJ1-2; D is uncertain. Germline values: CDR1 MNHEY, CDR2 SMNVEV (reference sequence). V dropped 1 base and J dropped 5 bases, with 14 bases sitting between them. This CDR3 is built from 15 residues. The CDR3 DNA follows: TGTGCCAGCAGTTTATTTCGGGAAACCCAATATGGCTACACCTTC. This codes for CASSLFRETQYGYTF.

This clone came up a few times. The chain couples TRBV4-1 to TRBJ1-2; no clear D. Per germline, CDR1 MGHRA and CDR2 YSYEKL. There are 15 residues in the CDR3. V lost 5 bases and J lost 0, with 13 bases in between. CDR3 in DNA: TGCGCCAGCAGCAGAGGATGGGTGGCTAACTATGGCTACACCTTC. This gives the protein CASSRGWVANYGYTF.

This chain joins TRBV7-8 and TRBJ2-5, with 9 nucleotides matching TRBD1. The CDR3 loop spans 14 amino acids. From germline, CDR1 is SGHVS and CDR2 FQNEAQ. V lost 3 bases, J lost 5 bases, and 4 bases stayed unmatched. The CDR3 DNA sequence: TGTGCCAGCAGCTTCTACAGGGGGCAGGAGACCCAGTACTTC. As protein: CASSFYRGQETQYF.

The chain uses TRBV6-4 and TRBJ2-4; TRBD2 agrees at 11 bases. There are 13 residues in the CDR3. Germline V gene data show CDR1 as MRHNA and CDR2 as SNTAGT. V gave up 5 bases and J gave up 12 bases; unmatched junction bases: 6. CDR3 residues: CASSQLAGDSQYF. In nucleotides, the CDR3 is TGTGCCAGCAGTCAACTAGCGGGAGACAGTCAGTACTTC.

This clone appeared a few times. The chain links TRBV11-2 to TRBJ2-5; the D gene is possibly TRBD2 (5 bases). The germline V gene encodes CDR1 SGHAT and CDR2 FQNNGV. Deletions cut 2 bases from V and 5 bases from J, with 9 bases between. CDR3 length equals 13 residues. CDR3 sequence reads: CASSLPGGETQYF. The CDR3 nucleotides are TGTGCCAGCAGCTTACCAGGCGGGGAGACCCAGTACTTC.

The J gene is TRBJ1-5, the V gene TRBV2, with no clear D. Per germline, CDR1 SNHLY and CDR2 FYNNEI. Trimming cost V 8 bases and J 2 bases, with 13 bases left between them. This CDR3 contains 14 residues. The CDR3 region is CASSGVSGNQPQHF. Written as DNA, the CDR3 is TGTGCCAGCTCCGGGGTTAGTGGCAATCAGCCCCAGCATTTT.

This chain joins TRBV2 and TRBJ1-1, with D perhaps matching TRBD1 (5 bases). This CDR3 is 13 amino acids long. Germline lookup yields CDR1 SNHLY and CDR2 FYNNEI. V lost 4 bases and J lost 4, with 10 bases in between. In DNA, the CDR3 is TGTGCCAGCAGTGGGGGGGACGGCACTGAAGCTTTCTTT. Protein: CASSGGDGTEAFF.

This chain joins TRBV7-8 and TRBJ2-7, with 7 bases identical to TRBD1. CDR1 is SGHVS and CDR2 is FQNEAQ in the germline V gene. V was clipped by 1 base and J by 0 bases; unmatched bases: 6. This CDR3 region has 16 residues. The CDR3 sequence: CASSLDFRDSSYEQYF. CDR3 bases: TGTGCCAGCAGCTTAGATTTTCGGGACAGCTCCTACGAGCAGTACTTC.

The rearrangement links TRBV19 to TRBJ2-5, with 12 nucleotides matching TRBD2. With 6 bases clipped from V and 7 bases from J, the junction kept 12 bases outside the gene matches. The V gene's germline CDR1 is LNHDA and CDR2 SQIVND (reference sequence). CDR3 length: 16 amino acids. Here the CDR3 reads CASSRTSGAKGGTQYF. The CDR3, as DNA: TGTGCCAGTAGCCGGACTAGCGGGGCAAAAGGGGGGACCCAGTACTTC.

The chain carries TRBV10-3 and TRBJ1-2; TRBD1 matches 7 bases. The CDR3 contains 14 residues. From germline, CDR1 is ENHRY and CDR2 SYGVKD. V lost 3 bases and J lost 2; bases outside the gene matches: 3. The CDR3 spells CAISDPGQNYGYTF. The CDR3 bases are TGTGCCATCAGTGATCCGGGACAGAACTATGGCTACACCTTC.

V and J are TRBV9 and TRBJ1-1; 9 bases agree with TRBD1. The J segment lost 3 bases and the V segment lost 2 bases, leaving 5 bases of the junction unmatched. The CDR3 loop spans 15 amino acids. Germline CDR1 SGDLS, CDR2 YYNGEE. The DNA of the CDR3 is TGTGCCAGCAGCGTCTACAGGGGGCACGACACTGAAGCTTTCTTT. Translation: CASSVYRGHDTEAFF.

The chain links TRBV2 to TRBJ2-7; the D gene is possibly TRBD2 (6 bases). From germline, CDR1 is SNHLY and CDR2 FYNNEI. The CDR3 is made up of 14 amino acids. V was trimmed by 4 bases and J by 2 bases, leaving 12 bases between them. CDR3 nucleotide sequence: TGTGCCAGCAGTGCCGGGACTTTTACCTACGAGCAGTACTTC. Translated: CASSAGTFTYEQYF.

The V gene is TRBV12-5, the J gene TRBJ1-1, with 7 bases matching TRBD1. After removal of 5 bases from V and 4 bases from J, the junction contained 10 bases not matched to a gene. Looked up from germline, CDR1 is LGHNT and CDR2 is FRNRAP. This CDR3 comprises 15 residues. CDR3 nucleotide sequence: TGTGCTAGTGGTCGGACAGGAGGCGTTATCACTGAAGCTTTCTTT. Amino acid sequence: CASGRTGGVITEAFF.